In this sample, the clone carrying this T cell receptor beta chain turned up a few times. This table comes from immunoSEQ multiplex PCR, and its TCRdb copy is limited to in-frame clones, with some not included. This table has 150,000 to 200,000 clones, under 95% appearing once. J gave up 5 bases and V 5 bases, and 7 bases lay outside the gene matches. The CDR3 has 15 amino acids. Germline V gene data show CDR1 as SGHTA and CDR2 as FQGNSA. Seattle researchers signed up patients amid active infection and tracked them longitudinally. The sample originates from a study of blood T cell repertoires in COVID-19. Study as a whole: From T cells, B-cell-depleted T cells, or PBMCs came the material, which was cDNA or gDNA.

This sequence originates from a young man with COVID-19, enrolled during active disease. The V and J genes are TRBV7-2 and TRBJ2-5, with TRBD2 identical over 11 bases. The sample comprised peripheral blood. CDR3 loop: CASSPTSGGWETQYF. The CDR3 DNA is TGTGCCAGCAGCCCCACTAGCGGGGGTTGGGAGACCCAGTACTTC.